These T cell receptor beta chains were read from a single sample in a study of glioma-infiltrating T cells after dendritic cell vaccination. TCRdb's table, derived via immunoSEQ multiplex PCR, lists solely in-frame clones and lacks some. The sample has about 92,000 clones, 65% to 90% seen once. Sequencing was performed on blood, taken before dendritic cell vaccination. The origin of the receptors is a human donor with glioblastoma. Each CDR3 is given with its conserved first and last residue. The order of the fields is clone size, V gene, D gene, J gene, CDR3 protein, CDR3 DNA. D genes are given only for firm matches. Not all rows give a size; the values are once, few, many and, for expanded clones, a class.

abundance: NA
v_gene: TRBV5-4
d_gene: TRBD2
j_gene: TRBJ2-7
CDR3aa: CASSFGSGSSYEQYF
CDR3nt: TGTGCCAGCAGCTTCGGTAGCGGGAGCTCCTACGAGCAGTACTTC

abundance: NA
v_gene: TRBV5-1
d_gene: TRBD2
j_gene: TRBJ2-5
CDR3aa: CASSSQREGEQYF
CDR3nt: TGCGCCAGCAGCTCGCAGCGGGAGGGTGAGCAGTACTTC

abundance: NA
v_gene: TRBV27
d_gene: NA
j_gene: TRBJ2-5
CDR3aa: CASSLLRTRGETQYF
CDR3nt: TGTGCCAGCAGTTTATTGAGGACTAGGGGGGAGACCCAGTACTTC

abundance: NA
v_gene: TRBV10-3
d_gene: TRBD2
j_gene: TRBJ2-5
CDR3aa: CAIKASGGETQYF
CDR3nt: TGTGCCATCAAGGCTAGCGGGGGGGAGACCCAGTACTTC

abundance: NA
v_gene: TRBV29-1
d_gene: NA
j_gene: TRBJ2-5
CDR3aa: CSVYLAGDGGTQYF
CDR3nt: TGCAGCGTTTATCTTGCAGGAGACGGGGGGACCCAGTACTTC

abundance: NA
v_gene: TRBV5-6
d_gene: TRBD1
j_gene: TRBJ2-5
CDR3aa: CASSGLGTGGETQYF
CDR3nt: TGTGCCAGCAGCGGGCTGGGGACAGGGGGCGAGACCCAGTACTTC

abundance: NA
v_gene: TRBV7-7
d_gene: NA
j_gene: TRBJ1-1
CDR3aa: CASSLNWGGEAFF
CDR3nt: TGTGCCAGCAGCTTAAATTGGGGCGGTGAAGCTTTCTTT

abundance: NA
v_gene: TRBV5-1
d_gene: TRBD2
j_gene: TRBJ2-1
CDR3aa: CASSYLAGGLSVYNEQFF
CDR3nt: TGCGCCAGCAGCTACTTAGCGGGGGGGCTATCGGTCTACAATGAGCAGTTCTTC

abundance: NA
v_gene: TRBV4-3
d_gene: NA
j_gene: TRBJ2-3
CDR3aa: CASSPFWIGSTDTQYF
CDR3nt: TGCGCCAGCAGCCCCTTTTGGATCGGGAGCACAGATACGCAGTATTTT

abundance: NA
v_gene: TRBV27
d_gene: NA
j_gene: TRBJ2-7
CDR3aa: CASSSRGQGGYEQYF
CDR3nt: TGTGCCAGCAGTTCCCGGGGGCAGGGGGGTTACGAGCAGTACTTC

abundance: NA
v_gene: TRBV5-1
d_gene: TRBD1
j_gene: TRBJ2-5
CDR3aa: CASRRTGGEETQYF
CDR3nt: TGCGCCAGCAGAAGGACAGGGGGGGAAGAGACCCAGTACTTC

abundance: NA
v_gene: TRBV28
d_gene: NA
j_gene: TRBJ1-4
CDR3aa: CASSFRSVNEKLFF
CDR3nt: TGTGCCAGCAGTTTCCGCAGCGTTAATGAAAAACTGTTTTTT

abundance: NA
v_gene: TRBV6-5
d_gene: TRBD1
j_gene: TRBJ1-4
CDR3aa: CASRQGAPVEKLFF
CDR3nt: TGTGCCAGCAGGCAGGGGGCGCCGGTTGAAAAACTGTTTTTT

abundance: NA
v_gene: TRBV29-1
d_gene: TRBD1
j_gene: TRBJ1-1
CDR3aa: CRTGDTEAFF
CDR3nt: TGCAGGACAGGGGACACTGAAGCTTTCTTT

abundance: NA
v_gene: TRBV6-5
d_gene: NA
j_gene: TRBJ1-1
CDR3aa: CASSYSDSNTEAFF
CDR3nt: TGTGCCAGCAGTTATTCGGACAGTAACACTGAAGCTTTCTTT

abundance: NA
v_gene: TRBV7-7
d_gene: NA
j_gene: TRBJ2-2
CDR3aa: CASSFHADLGGRSKVAGELFF
CDR3nt: TGTGCCAGCAGCTTCCATGCGGATCTCGGAGGGCGTTCTAAGGTGGCCGGGGAGCTGTTTTTT

abundance: NA
v_gene: TRBV5-1
d_gene: TRBD2
j_gene: TRBJ2-5
CDR3aa: CASGIGGTGLAGPQETQYF
CDR3nt: TGCGCCAGCGGCATTGGGGGAACGGGACTAGCGGGACCCCAAGAGACCCAGTACTTC

abundance: NA
v_gene: TRBV27
d_gene: TRBD1
j_gene: TRBJ1-5
CDR3aa: CASSLTGKGGNQPQHF
CDR3nt: TGTGCCAGCAGCCTGACAGGGAAAGGCGGCAATCAGCCCCAGCATTTT

abundance: NA
v_gene: TRBV9
d_gene: TRBD2
j_gene: TRBJ2-1
CDR3aa: CASASGGGSYNEQFF
CDR3nt: TGTGCCAGCGCCAGTGGGGGGGGCTCCTACAATGAGCAGTTCTTC

abundance: few
v_gene: TRBV4-1
d_gene: NA
j_gene: TRBJ1-1
CDR3aa: CASSQDRGGMNTEAFF
CDR3nt: TGCGCCAGCAGCCAAGATCGGGGGGGGATGAACACTGAAGCTTTCTTT

abundance: NA
v_gene: TRBV29-1
d_gene: NA
j_gene: TRBJ1-5
CDR3aa: CSVVISREGGQPQHF
CDR3nt: TGCAGCGTTGTTATTTCGCGGGAGGGCGGTCAGCCCCAGCATTTT

abundance: NA
v_gene: TRBV14
d_gene: TRBD1
j_gene: TRBJ1-2
CDR3aa: CASSQEPGQFYGYTF
CDR3nt: TGTGCCAGCAGCCAAGAACCGGGACAGTTCTATGGCTACACCTTC

abundance: NA
v_gene: TRBV7-9
d_gene: TRBD1
j_gene: TRBJ2-7
CDR3aa: CASSLTVLGGQGTYEQYF
CDR3nt: TGTGCCAGCAGCTTGACGGTCCTAGGCGGACAGGGTACCTACGAGCAGTACTTC

abundance: NA
v_gene: TRBV25-1
d_gene: NA
j_gene: TRBJ1-1
CDR3aa: CASSASGRNTEAFF
CDR3nt: TGTGCCAGCAGTGCTTCAGGCAGAAACACTGAAGCTTTCTTT

abundance: NA
v_gene: TRBV9
d_gene: TRBD2
j_gene: TRBJ2-1
CDR3aa: CASSVASGGYSNEQFF
CDR3nt: TGTGCCAGCAGCGTAGCCAGCGGGGGGTATTCCAATGAGCAGTTCTTC

abundance: NA
v_gene: TRBV28
d_gene: NA
j_gene: TRBJ1-1
CDR3aa: CASIDPGGRMNTEAFF
CDR3nt: TGTGCCAGCATCGACCCCGGGGGGCGAATGAACACTGAAGCTTTCTTT

abundance: NA
v_gene: TRBV5-4
d_gene: NA
j_gene: TRBJ1-3
CDR3aa: CASSLSVSGNTIYF
CDR3nt: TGTGCCAGCAGCTTATCCGTCTCTGGAAACACCATATATTTT

abundance: NA
v_gene: TRBV5-1
d_gene: NA
j_gene: TRBJ2-3
CDR3aa: CASSLRTHQDTQYF
CDR3nt: TGCGCCAGCAGCTTGCGTACCCATCAGGATACGCAGTATTTT

abundance: NA
v_gene: TRBV6-6
d_gene: TRBD1
j_gene: TRBJ2-5
CDR3aa: CASSHGQGVRETQYF
CDR3nt: TGTGCCAGCAGCCACGGACAGGGAGTAAGAGAGACCCAGTACTTC

abundance: NA
v_gene: TRBV5-1
d_gene: TRBD1
j_gene: TRBJ2-1
CDR3aa: CASSLTGANEQFF
CDR3nt: TGCGCCAGCAGCCTTACAGGGGCCAATGAGCAGTTCTTC

abundance: NA
v_gene: TRBV29-1
d_gene: NA
j_gene: TRBJ2-1
CDR3aa: CSVDLYNEQFF
CDR3nt: TGCAGCGTTGATTTATACAATGAGCAGTTCTTC

abundance: NA
v_gene: TRBV2
d_gene: TRBD1
j_gene: TRBJ2-7
CDR3aa: CASSGAYRGPSYEQYF
CDR3nt: TGTGCCAGCAGTGGGGCCTACAGGGGACCCTCCTACGAGCAGTACTTC

abundance: NA
v_gene: TRBV11-1
d_gene: TRBD1
j_gene: TRBJ2-3
CDR3aa: CASSLGQGGTDTQYF
CDR3nt: TGTGCCAGCAGCTTAGGACAGGGGGGCACAGATACGCAGTATTTT

abundance: NA
v_gene: TRBV13
d_gene: NA
j_gene: TRBJ1-1
CDR3aa: CASSLTPQGGTEAFF
CDR3nt: TGTGCCAGCAGTCTAACCCCCCAGGGAGGCACTGAAGCTTTCTTT

abundance: NA
v_gene: TRBV7-6
d_gene: TRBD1
j_gene: TRBJ1-2
CDR3aa: CASSSTIQGTGDGYTF
CDR3nt: TGTGCCAGCAGCTCGACGATACAGGGGACGGGGGATGGCTACACCTTC

abundance: NA
v_gene: TRBV29-1
d_gene: TRBD1
j_gene: TRBJ1-2
CDR3aa: CSVVGTGNNYGYTF
CDR3nt: TGCAGCGTTGTAGGGACAGGGAATAACTATGGCTACACCTTC

abundance: NA
v_gene: TRBV6-1
d_gene: NA
j_gene: TRBJ2-7
CDR3aa: CASSDSLQFTYEQYF
CDR3nt: TGTGCCAGCAGTGATAGCTTGCAGTTTACCTACGAGCAGTACTTC

abundance: NA
v_gene: TRBV7-9
d_gene: NA
j_gene: TRBJ2-7
CDR3aa: CASSILGTDTYEQYF
CDR3nt: TGTGCCAGCAGCATTCTCGGGACTGACACCTACGAGCAGTACTTC

abundance: once
v_gene: TRBV7-6
d_gene: TRBD2
j_gene: TRBJ2-7
CDR3aa: CASSLGLAGETSYEQYF
CDR3nt: TGTGCCAGCAGCTTAGGACTAGCGGGAGAAACCTCCTACGAGCAGTACTTC

abundance: NA
v_gene: TRBV18
d_gene: TRBD2
j_gene: TRBJ2-7
CDR3aa: CASSPVGVAGENEQYF
CDR3nt: TGTGCCAGCTCACCCGTCGGGGTAGCGGGAGAGAACGAGCAGTACTTC

abundance: NA
v_gene: TRBV19
d_gene: TRBD1
j_gene: TRBJ2-7
CDR3aa: CASSSGTGAMGEQYF
CDR3nt: TGTGCCAGTAGTTCGGGGACAGGGGCCATGGGCGAGCAGTACTTC

abundance: NA
v_gene: TRBV2
d_gene: NA
j_gene: TRBJ1-2
CDR3aa: CASSPHLQATDYGYTF
CDR3nt: TGTGCCAGCAGTCCACACCTACAGGCAACGGACTATGGCTACACCTTC

abundance: NA
v_gene: TRBV7-7
d_gene: TRBD2
j_gene: TRBJ2-1
CDR3aa: CASSASAGEADEQFF
CDR3nt: TGTGCCAGCAGCGCCTCAGCGGGGGAGGCGGATGAGCAGTTCTTC

abundance: NA
v_gene: TRBV6-1
d_gene: TRBD2
j_gene: TRBJ2-1
CDR3aa: CASSEVGGTNNEQFF
CDR3nt: TGTGCCAGCAGTGAAGTGGGCGGGACTAACAATGAGCAGTTCTTC

abundance: NA
v_gene: TRBV27
d_gene: NA
j_gene: TRBJ2-5
CDR3aa: CASSLFASQAQYF
CDR3nt: TGTGCCAGCAGTTTATTTGCGTCTCAGGCCCAGTACTTC

abundance: NA
v_gene: TRBV5-1
d_gene: NA
j_gene: TRBJ2-2
CDR3aa: CASSLALHTGELFF
CDR3nt: TGCGCCAGCAGCTTGGCCCTACACACCGGGGAGCTGTTTTTT

abundance: NA
v_gene: TRBV7-9
d_gene: NA
j_gene: TRBJ1-2
CDR3aa: CASSFSTDLYGYTF
CDR3nt: TGTGCCAGCAGCTTCTCTACAGACCTCTATGGCTACACCTTC

abundance: once
v_gene: TRBV25-1
d_gene: TRBD1
j_gene: TRBJ2-2
CDR3aa: CASSEFKGATGELFF
CDR3nt: TGTGCCAGCAGTGAATTTAAGGGGGCGACCGGGGAGCTGTTTTTT

abundance: NA
v_gene: TRBV9
d_gene: NA
j_gene: TRBJ2-5
CDR3aa: CASSATRQETQYF
CDR3nt: TGTGCCAGCAGCGCCACTAGGCAAGAGACCCAGTACTTC